This entry concerns a single T cell receptor beta chain. The antigen remains undetermined. These data belong to a study of shared clonotypes between healthy human individuals. The wider study: Each donor's CD8 memory used one plate, CD8 naive two, each CD4 subset three. Broader study findings: In several donors, around 5.5% of naive CD4 clonotypes appeared in common. In general, naive subsets displayed greater estimated richness than memory subsets did.

CD45RO-negative, CCR7-selected cells formed the naive CD8 fraction, which excluded terminally differentiated effector memory CD45RA+ cells. The protocol was immunoSEQ multiplex PCR, while the TCRdb copy is restricted to in-frame clones and leaves out a portion. In the table there are approximately 1.9 million clones, 93% of which are singletons. The V gene's germline CDR1 is MNHEY and CDR2 SVGAGI. Deletions cut 0 bases from V and 3 bases from J, with 15 bases between. This CDR3 contains 16 residues. This TCR was sampled from a man younger than 30 in good health. Some clones in this sample may be carry-over from other donors' samples. The sample taken for sequencing was naive CD8+ T cells from PBMCs. The gene calls are TRBV6-5 and TRBJ2-7, with a possible D match to TRBD2 (5 bases). DNA for the CDR3: TGTGCCAGCAGTTACTCCCGGGCCACTAGTTTCTACGAGCAGTACTTC. It is translated as CASSYSRATSFYEQYF.